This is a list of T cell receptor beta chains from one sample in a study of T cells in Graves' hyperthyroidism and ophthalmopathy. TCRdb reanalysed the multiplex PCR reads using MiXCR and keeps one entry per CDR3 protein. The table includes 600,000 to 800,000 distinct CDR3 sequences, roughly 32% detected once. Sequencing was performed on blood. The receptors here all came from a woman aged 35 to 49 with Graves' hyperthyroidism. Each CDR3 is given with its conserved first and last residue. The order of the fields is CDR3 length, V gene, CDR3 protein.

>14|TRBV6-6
CASSKEAGANVLTF
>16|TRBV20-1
CSASPPRRGYSYEQYF
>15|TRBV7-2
CASSQERGRQTEAFF
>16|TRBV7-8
CASSLALGGTGEVQYF
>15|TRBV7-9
CASSLSGTVYNEQFF
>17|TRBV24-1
CATSVGGGINSNQPQHF
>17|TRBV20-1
CSASSIEGWYLMTEAFF
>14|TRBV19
CASSIVAGPNEQFF
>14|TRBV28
CASSFGGLYTEAFF
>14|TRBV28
CASSSRGEVREQYF